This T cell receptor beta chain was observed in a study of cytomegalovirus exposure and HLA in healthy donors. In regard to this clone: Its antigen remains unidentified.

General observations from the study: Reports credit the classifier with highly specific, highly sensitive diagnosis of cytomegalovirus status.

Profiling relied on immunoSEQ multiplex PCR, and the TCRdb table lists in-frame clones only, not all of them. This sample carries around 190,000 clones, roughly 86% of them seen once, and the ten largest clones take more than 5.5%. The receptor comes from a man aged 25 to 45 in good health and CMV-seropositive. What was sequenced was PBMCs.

The CDR3 is CASSLGPGADAYEQYF. The CDR3 DNA reads as TGCGCCAGCAGCTTGGGTCCGGGGGCGGACGCCTACGAGCAGTACTTC. This chain links TRBV5-1 with TRBJ2-7; tentatively, D is TRBD1 or TRBD2 (6 bases each). Germline V gene data show CDR1 as SGHRS and CDR2 as YFSETQ. The CDR3 consists of 16 residues. V was shortened by 0 bases and J by 2 bases, with 15 bases between the two germline ends.